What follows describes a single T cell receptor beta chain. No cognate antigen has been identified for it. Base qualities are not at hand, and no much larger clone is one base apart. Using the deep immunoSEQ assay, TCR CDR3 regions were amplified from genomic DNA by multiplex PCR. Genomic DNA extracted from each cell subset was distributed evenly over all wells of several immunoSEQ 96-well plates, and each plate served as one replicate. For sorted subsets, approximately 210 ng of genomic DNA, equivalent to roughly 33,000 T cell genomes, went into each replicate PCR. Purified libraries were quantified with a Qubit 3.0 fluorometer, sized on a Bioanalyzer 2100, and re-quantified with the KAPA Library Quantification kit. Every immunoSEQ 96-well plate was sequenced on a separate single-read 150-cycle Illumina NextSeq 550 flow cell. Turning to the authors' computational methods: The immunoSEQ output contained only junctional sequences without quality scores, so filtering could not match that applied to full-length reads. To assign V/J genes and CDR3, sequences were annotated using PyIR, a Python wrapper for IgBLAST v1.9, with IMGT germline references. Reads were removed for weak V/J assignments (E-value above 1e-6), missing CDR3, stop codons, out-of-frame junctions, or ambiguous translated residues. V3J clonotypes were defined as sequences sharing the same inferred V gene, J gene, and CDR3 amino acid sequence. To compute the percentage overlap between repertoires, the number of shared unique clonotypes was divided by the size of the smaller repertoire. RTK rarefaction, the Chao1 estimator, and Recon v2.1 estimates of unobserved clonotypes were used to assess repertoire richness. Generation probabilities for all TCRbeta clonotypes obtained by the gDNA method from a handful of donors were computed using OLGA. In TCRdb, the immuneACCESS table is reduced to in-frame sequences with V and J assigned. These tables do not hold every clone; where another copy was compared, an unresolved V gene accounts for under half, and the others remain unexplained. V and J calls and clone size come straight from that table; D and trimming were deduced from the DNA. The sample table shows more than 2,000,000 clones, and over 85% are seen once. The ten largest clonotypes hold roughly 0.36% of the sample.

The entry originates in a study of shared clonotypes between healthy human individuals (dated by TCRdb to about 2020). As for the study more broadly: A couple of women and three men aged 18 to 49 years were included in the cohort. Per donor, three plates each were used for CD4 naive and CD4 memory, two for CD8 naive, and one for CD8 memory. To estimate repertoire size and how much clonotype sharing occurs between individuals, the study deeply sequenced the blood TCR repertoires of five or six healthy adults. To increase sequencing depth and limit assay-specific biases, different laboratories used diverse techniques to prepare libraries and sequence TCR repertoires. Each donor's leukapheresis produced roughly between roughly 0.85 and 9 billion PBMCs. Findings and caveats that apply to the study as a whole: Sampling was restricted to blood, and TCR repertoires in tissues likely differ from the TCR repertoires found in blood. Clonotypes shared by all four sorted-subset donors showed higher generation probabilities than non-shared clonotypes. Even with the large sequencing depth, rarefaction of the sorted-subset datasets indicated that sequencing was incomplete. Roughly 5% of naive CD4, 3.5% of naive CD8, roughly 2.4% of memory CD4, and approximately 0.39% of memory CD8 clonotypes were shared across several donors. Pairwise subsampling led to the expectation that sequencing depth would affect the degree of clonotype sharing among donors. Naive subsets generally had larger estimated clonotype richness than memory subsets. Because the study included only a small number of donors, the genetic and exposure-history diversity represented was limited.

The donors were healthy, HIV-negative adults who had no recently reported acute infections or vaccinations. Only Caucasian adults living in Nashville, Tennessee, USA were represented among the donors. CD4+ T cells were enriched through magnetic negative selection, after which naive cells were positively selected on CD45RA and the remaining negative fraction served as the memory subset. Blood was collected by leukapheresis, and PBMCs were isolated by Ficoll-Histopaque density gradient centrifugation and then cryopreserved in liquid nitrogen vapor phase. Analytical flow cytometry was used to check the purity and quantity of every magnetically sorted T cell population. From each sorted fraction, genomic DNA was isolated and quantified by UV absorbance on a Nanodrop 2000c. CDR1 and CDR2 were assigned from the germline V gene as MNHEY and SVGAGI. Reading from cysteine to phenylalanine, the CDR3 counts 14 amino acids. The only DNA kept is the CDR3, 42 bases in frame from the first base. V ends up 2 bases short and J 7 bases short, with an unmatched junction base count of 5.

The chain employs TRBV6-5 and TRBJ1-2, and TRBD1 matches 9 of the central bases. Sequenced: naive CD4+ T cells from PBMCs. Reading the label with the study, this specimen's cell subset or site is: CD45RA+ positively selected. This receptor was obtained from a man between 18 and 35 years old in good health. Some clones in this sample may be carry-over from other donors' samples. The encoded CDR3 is CASSYGDRASGYTF. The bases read TGTGCCAGCAGTTACGGGGACAGGGCAAGTGGCTACACCTTC.